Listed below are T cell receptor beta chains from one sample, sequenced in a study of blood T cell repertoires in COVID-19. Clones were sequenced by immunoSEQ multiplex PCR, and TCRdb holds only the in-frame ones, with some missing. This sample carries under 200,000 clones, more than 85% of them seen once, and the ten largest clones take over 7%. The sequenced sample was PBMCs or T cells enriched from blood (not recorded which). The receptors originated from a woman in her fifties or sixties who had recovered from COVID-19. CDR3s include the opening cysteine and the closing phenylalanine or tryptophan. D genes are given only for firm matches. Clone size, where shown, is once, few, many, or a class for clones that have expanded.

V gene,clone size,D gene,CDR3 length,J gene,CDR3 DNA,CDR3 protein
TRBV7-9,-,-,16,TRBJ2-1,TGTGCCAGCAGCCAGCATGGGGGGGCTGATGTTAGTGAGCAGTTCTTC,CASSQHGGADVSEQFF
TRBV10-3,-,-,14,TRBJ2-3,TGTGCCATCAGGACGACTGCTAGCACAGATACGCAGTATTTT,CAIRTTASTDTQYF
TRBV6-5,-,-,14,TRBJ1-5,TGTGCCAGCAGCCCGATCCAGGGTGCTCAGCCCCAGCATTTT,CASSPIQGAQPQHF
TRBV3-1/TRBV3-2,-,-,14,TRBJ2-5,TGTGCCAGCAGCCAAGCAGCGGCCTGGGAGACCCAGTACTTC,CASSQAAAWETQYF
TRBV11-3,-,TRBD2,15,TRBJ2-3,TGTGCCAGCAGCAACCTAGCGGCTTCCACAGATACGCAGTATTTT,CASSNLAASTDTQYF
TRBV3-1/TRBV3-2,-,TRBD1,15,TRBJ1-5,TGTGCCAGCAGCCAAGAAACAGGGGGCGGGCAGCCCCAGCATTTT,CASSQETGGGQPQHF
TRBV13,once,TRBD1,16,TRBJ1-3,TGTGCCAGCAGCCCGGGGACAGGCCGCTCTGGAAACACCATATATTTT,CASSPGTGRSGNTIYF
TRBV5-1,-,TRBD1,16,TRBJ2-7,TGCGCCAGCAGCTTGGTAGAGGGGGCAGGTAGCTACGAGCAGTACTTC,CASSLVEGAGSYEQYF
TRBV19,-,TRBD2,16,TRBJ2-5,TGTGCCAGTAGTATAGCCGGTCGACTAGCGGGAGAGACCCAGTACTTC,CASSIAGRLAGETQYF
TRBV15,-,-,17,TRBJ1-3,TGTGCCACCAGCAGAGATTGGGGGGGGCTGGCTGGAAACACCATATATTTT,CATSRDWGGLAGNTIYF
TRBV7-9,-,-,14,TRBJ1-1,TGTGCCAGCAGCTCCGTTGTGGAGACCACTGAAGCTTTCTTT,CASSSVVETTEAFF
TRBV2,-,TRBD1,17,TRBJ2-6,TGTGCCAGCAGCCCCGGGACAGGGGGCGCTGGGGCCAACGTCCTGACTTTC,CASSPGTGGAGANVLTF
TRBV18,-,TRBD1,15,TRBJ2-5,TGTGCCAGCTCACCCCTACTAACAGGGGGAGAGACCCAGTACTTC,CASSPLLTGGETQYF
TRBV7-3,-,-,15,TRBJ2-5,TGTGCCAGCAGCTTAAGAGGCGGGCGTGGGGAGACCCAGTACTTC,CASSLRGGRGETQYF
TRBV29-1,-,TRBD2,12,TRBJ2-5,TGCAGCGCCGTAGCGGGCCAAGAGACCCAGTACTTC,CSAVAGQETQYF
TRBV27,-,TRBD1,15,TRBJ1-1,TGTGCCAGCGGACGGTCCGGGACAGGTAGGGCTGAAGCTTTCTTT,CASGRSGTGRAEAFF
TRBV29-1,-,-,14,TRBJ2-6,TGCAGCGTCGTGACAGGTGGAGGGGCCAACGTCCTGACTTTC,CSVVTGGGANVLTF
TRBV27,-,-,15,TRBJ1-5,TGTGCCAGCAGTTTTAGCAGGGTGGGCAATCAGCCCCAGCATTTT,CASSFSRVGNQPQHF
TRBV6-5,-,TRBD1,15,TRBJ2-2,TGTGCCAGCAGCCTTCCTCGGACAGGAACCGGGGAGCTGTTTTTT,CASSLPRTGTGELFF
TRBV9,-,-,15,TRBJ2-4,TGTGCCAGCAGCGTAGAAGGTCAGGGGTCGGACATTCAGTACTTC,CASSVEGQGSDIQYF
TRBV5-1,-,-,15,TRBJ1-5,TGCGCCAGCAGCTTGGGGGTAGGTGGAGAACAGCCCCAGCATTTT,CASSLGVGGEQPQHF
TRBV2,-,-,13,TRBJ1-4,TGTGCCAGCAAGTACGGTATTAATGAAAAACTGTTTTTT,CASKYGINEKLFF
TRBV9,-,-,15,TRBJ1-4,TGTGCCAGCAGCGTAACAGGACAGACTAATGAAAAACTGTTTTTT,CASSVTGQTNEKLFF
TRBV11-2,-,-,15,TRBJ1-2,TGTGCCAGCAGCTCCCGGGCGGGGGCGGTCTATGGCTACACCTTC,CASSSRAGAVYGYTF
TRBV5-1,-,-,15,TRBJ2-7,TGCGCCAGCAGCTTGACAACTAGAGGAGTCGGCGAGCAGTACTTC,CASSLTTRGVGEQYF
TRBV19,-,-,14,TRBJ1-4,TGTGCCAGTAGGGAGGGGCGCTTCTATGAAAAACTGTTTTTT,CASREGRFYEKLFF
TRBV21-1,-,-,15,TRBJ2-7,TGTGCCAGCAGCAGATTAGCGGGAGGGCCGAAGGAGCAGTACTTC,CASSRLAGGPKEQYF
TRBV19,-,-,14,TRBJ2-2,TGTGCCAGTAGGGACTTCACGTTCAGCGGGGAGCTGTTTTTT,CASRDFTFSGELFF
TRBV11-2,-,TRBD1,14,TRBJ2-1,TGTGCCAGCAGCTTAGAACAGGGGGTTGGGGAGCAGTTCTTC,CASSLEQGVGEQFF
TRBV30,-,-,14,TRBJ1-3,TGTGCCTGGAGTTTGAGGAGCTCTGGAAACACCATATATTTT,CAWSLRSSGNTIYF
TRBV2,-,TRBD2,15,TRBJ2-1,TGTGCCAGCAGACGACTAGCGGGGGCCCCCAATGAGCAGTTCTTC,CASRRLAGAPNEQFF
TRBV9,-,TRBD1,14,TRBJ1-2,TGTGCCAGCAGCGTATTACAGGGGACGCGAGGCTACACCTTC,CASSVLQGTRGYTF
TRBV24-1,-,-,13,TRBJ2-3,TGTGCCACCAGTGATTCAGGGTTAGATACGCAGTATTTT,CATSDSGLDTQYF
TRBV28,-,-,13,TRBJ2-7,TGTGCCAGCAGTCTGGGGGCGCGGTACGAGCAGTACTTC,CASSLGARYEQYF
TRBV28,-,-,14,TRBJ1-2,TGTGCCAGCAGGACAACAGGGACAAACTATGGCTACACCTTC,CASRTTGTNYGYTF
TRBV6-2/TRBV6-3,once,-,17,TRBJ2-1,TGTGCCAGCAGTAACCCTCCTGGGGGGTGGCCGTACAATGAGCAGTTCTTC,CASSNPPGGWPYNEQFF
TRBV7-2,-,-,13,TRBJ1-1,TGTGCCAGCAGCTTAGTACCAGGAACTGAAGCTTTCTTT,CASSLVPGTEAFF
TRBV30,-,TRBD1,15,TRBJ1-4,TGTGCCTGGAGTCCATCGGACAGGGATAATGAAAAACTGTTTTTT,CAWSPSDRDNEKLFF
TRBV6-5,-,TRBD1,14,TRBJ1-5,TGTGCCAGCAGACAAGGGACAGGGTTTTGGCCCCAGCATTTT,CASRQGTGFWPQHF
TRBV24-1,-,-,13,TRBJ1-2,TGTGCCACCAGTGATCCGGGATCCGATGGCTACACCTTC,CATSDPGSDGYTF
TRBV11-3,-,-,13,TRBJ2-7,TGTGCCAGCAGCTTTGAGGTGGCCTACGAGCAGTACTTC,CASSFEVAYEQYF
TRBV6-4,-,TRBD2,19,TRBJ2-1,TGTGCCAGCAGCCCGCTCCCGGGACTAGCGGGGGTAACGCACAATGAGCAGTTCTTC,CASSPLPGLAGVTHNEQFF
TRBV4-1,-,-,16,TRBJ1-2,TGCGCCAGCAGCCAGGGCCCATCCGGCAGTTCCGCGGGCTACACCTTC,CASSQGPSGSSAGYTF
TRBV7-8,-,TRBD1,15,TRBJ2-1,TGTGCCAGCCGAGCCGGGACAGGAGGCCACAATGAGCAGTTCTTC,CASRAGTGGHNEQFF
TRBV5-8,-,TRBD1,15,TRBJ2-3,TGTGCCAGCACCCCCGGGGACAGGGGGACAGATACGCAGTATTTT,CASTPGDRGTDTQYF
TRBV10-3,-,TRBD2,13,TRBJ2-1,TGTGCCATCACTATTGAAGCGGGAAATGAGCAGTTCTTC,CAITIEAGNEQFF
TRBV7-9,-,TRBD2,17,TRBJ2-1,TGTGCCAGCAGCTCCCCAAGGGAGGGAGGCTCCTACAATGAGCAGTTCTTC,CASSSPREGGSYNEQFF
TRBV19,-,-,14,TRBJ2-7,TGTGCCAGTAGTATAACGACGGGAACGGGCGAGCAGTACTTC,CASSITTGTGEQYF
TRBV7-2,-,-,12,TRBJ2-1,TGTGCCAGCAGCCTCCTTAGCAATGAGCAGTTCTTC,CASSLLSNEQFF
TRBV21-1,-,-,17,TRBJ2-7,TGTGCCAGCAGCAAAGTTTCTAGGCCCCAACTCAACTACGAGCAGTACTTC,CASSKVSRPQLNYEQYF
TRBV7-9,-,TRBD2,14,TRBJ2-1,TGTGCCAGCAGGACTAGCGGGAGCGACAATGAGCAGTTCTTC,CASRTSGSDNEQFF
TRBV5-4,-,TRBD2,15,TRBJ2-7,TGTGCCAGCAGCCCCGTGAGGACTAGCGGGAACGAGCAGTACTTC,CASSPVRTSGNEQYF
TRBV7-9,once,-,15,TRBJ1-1,TGTGCCAGCAGCCCCCGGGTGGAAACGAACACTGAAGCTTTCTTT,CASSPRVETNTEAFF